The clone carrying this T cell receptor (beta chain) has at least ten counts. Its antigen is unidentified. Genomic DNA constituted the template upon which TCR beta VDJ and CDR3 profiling was performed. TCRdb used MiXCR to reprocess the reads, holding one entry per CDR3 protein. Of some 200,000 distinct CDR3 sequences listed, 61% are singletons. This specimen belongs to a study of CD8+CD57+ T cells in acquired aplastic anemia. Overall study context: The average for DNA from sorted CD4+ and CD8+ cells was 3.2 ug. Study-wide findings and caveats: There were 25 to 35 CD8+ CDR3 sequences that occurred in both patients and controls. Patients and healthy controls showed no significant CD8+ Simpson's diversity difference.

The CDR3 is 13 amino acids. The V end lost 3 bases, the J end lost 2 bases, and 7 bases lay between the germline ends. The germline CDR1 and CDR2 sequences are PRHDT and FYEKMQ (reference sequence). The chain links TRBV13 to TRBJ2-5, with unresolved D. Sequencing used sorted CD4+, CD8+, or CD8+CD57+ T cells (not recorded which) from PBMCs. The clonotype was recovered from a human donor in good health. The CDR3 region is CASSFTSQETQYF. The CDR3 DNA reads TGTGCCAGCAGCTTCACATCGCAAGAGACCCAGTACTTC. The variable domain in full, completed from reference TRBV13 and TRBJ2-5, reads AAGVIQSPRHLIKEKRETATLKCYPIPRHDTVYWYQQGPGQDPQFLISFYEKMQSDKGSIPDRFSAQQFSDYHSELNMSSLELGDSALYFCASSFTSQETQYFGPGTRLLVL.